Presented here are 26 T cell receptor beta chains from one specimen sequenced in a study of tumor-infiltrating lymphocytes in primary liver carcinoma. The source material, roughly 18-33 mg of unsorted bulk tissue, was used to co-extract RNA and DNA. From approximately 490 ng total RNA, TCR beta cDNA was generated with a primer in the constant region. Three rounds of nested multiplex PCR with slightly modified ARM-PCR produced TCR beta libraries. With TRBV1-TRBV30 forward primers and a C-beta reverse primer, the first two PCR rounds were run for about 10 cycles each. TCRdb re-called the multiplex PCR reads with MiXCR, one entry per CDR3 protein. The sample consists of about 54,000 distinct CDR3 sequences, about 80% of them appearing once. The sample taken for sequencing was liver tumor tissue from sampling region 2. Subset given: tumor region T2, inferior pole. The receptors were gathered from a man aged 35 to 55 with primary liver carcinoma and hepatitis B virus infection.

In its sample, this clonotype was seen many times. This chain links TRBV29-1 with TRBJ2-7; 12 positions agree with TRBD2. Germline assignment: CDR1 SQVTM and CDR2 ANQGSEA. The junction had 5 bases not matched to a gene; V was cut back by 6 bases and J by 2 bases. The CDR3 spans 14 residues. The CDR3, as DNA: TGCAGCGTCTCCCGACTAGCGGGAGCCTACGAGCAGTACTTC. Its translation: CSVSRLAGAYEQYF.

A remark on this clonotype: A read error may account for a junction end that differs from germline. The genes are TRBV11-2 and TRBJ2-2, with TRBD1 as a possible D gene (6 bases). Per the germline V gene, CDR1 is SGHAT and CDR2 is FQNNGV. The CDR3 consists of 16 residues. The CDR3 sequence is CASSFRQASNTGEPFF. CDR3 sequence (DNA): TGTGCCAGCAGCTTCAGACAGGCTTCGAACACCGGGGAGCCGTTTTTC.

Comments on this clonotype: It is likely a read error, because the conserved phenylalanine at the end of the CDR3 is missing. The CDR3 region has the DNA TGTGCCAGTAGTTACACAGAGAATAACGAGCAGTACTTA. Encoded protein: CASSYTENNEQYL. The chain combines TRBV6-5 with TRBJ2-7; D call uncertain. In germline, CDR1 is MNHEY, CDR2 SVGAGI. This CDR3 is built from 13 residues.

The CDR3 DNA is TGTGCCAGCAGCTCTCCCGGGACTAGCTGGACCAAAAACATTCAGTACTTC. It translates to CASSSPGTSWTKNIQYF. This chain uses TRBV11-1 with TRBJ2-4; 9 bases match TRBD2. V shed 4 bases, J shed 2 bases, and the junction held 9 bases outside the gene matches. CDR1 and CDR2 from the germline V gene are SGHAT and FQDESV (reference sequence). CDR3 length equals 17 residues.

As to this clonotype: Since a much larger clone is just one base distant, this may be a read error. The chain couples TRBV28 to TRBJ2-7; weak D call: TRBD2 (6 bases). CDR1 MDHEN and CDR2 SYDVKM come from the germline V gene. V lost 2 bases to trimming and J lost 5 bases, with 16 bases between them. The CDR3 has 15 residues. In DNA form, the CDR3 reads TGTGCCAGCAGTTTAAGGCGGGACGGTAGTCACGAGCAGTACTTC. It encodes CASSLRRDGSHEQYF.

This chain links TRBV6-1 with TRBJ2-1; TRBD2 is a possible D gene (6 bases). The CDR3 length is 14 residues. Germline CDR1 MNHNS, CDR2 SASEGT. CDR3 loop: CVIRRDSSYNEQFF. As DNA, the CDR3 is TGTGTCATCAGACGGGACTCCTCCTACAATGAGCAGTTCTTC.

The J gene is TRBJ1-2, the V gene TRBV29-1, with a weak D call TRBD1 (5 bases). The CDR3 runs 13 residues. V was trimmed by 6 bases and J by 0 bases, leaving 11 bases between them. Germline-derived CDR1 and CDR2 are SQVTM and ANQGSEA. The CDR3 DNA sequence: TGCAGCGTAGTAGACAGCACTAACTATGGCTACACCTTC. This gives the protein CSVVDSTNYGYTF. Full variable domain (outside the CDR3, taken from reference TRBV29-1 and TRBJ1-2): SAVISQKPSRDICQRGTSLTIQCQVDSQVTMMFWYRQQPGQSLTLIATANQGSEATYESGFVIDKFPISRPNLTFSTLTVSNMSPEDSSIYLCSVVDSTNYGYTFGSGTRLTVV.

The rearrangement uses TRBV7-8 and TRBJ2-5; perhaps D is TRBD1 or TRBD2 (5 bases each). The CDR3 loop spans 16 amino acids. CDR1 is SGHVS, CDR2 FQNEAQ, per germline. The V and J ends lost 7 bases and 4 bases respectively, with 22 bases between them. CDR3 loop: CASNLDPGQILETQYF. The CDR3 coding sequence is TGTGCCAGCAACCTAGACCCGGGGCAAATATTAGAGACCCAGTACTTC.

V and J are TRBV6-1 and TRBJ1-5, with D tentatively TRBD1 (5 bases). This CDR3 spans 14 amino acids. V lost 7 bases to trimming and J lost 3 bases, with 13 bases between them. Germline CDR1 MNHNS, CDR2 SASEGT. The CDR3 DNA sequence: TGTGCCAGCATCCCTTGGGGGAACAATCAGCCCCAGCATTTT. Translating it yields CASIPWGNNQPQHF.

This clonotype counts as medium-sized. The V call is TRBV6-5, the J call TRBJ2-4; 10 bases are shared with TRBD1. This CDR3 contains 15 residues. The germline gives CDR1 MNHEY, CDR2 SVGAGI. The J segment lost 7 bases and the V segment lost 4 bases, leaving 7 bases of the junction unmatched. In DNA form, the CDR3 reads TGTGCCAGCAGTTCTCCGGGACAGGGGATGAACATTCAGTACTTC. Translated: CASSSPGQGMNIQYF.

A word on this clonotype: It is likely a read error, because the conserved phenylalanine at the end of the CDR3 is missing. The V call is TRBV6-5, the J call TRBJ1-4; 9 nucleotides match TRBD1. Germline CDR1 is MNHEY and CDR2 is SVGAGI. CDR3 length equals 14 residues. CDR3 nucleotide sequence: TGTACCAGCAGAACAGGGGGCGGTGATGAAAAACTGTTTTAT. Its translation: CTSRTGGGDEKLFY.

Regarding this clonotype: One end of the junction is discordant with germline, which a read error may explain. The V gene is TRBV6-5, the J gene TRBJ1-3; D possibly corresponds to TRBD1 (5 bases). CDR3 length: 16 residues. Germline assignment: CDR1 MNHEY and CDR2 SVGAGI. The CDR3 loop reads CTSSRQRPYSGNTIYF. The CDR3 region has the DNA TGTACCAGCAGTCGACAGAGACCGTACTCTGGAAACACCATATATTTT.

With respect to this clonotype: A much bigger clone sits one base away, suggesting this may be a read error. This rearrangement joins TRBV7-9 to TRBJ1-5; no reliable D call. Germline CDR1 reads SEHNR; CDR2 reads FQNEAQ (reference sequence). CDR3 length: 12 residues. Trimming cost V 8 bases and J 3 bases, with 8 bases left between them. In DNA, the CDR3 is TGTGCCAGCGGCCATATCAATCAGCCCCAGCATTTT. Its protein product is CASGHINQPQHF.

Comment on this clonotype: An end of the junction differs from the germline gene, which may be a read error. The chain is built from TRBV6-2 or TRBV6-3 and TRBJ1-5; TRBD1 agrees at 8 bases. This CDR3 comprises 15 residues. The germline V gene has CDR1 MNHEY and CDR2 SVGEGT. DNA of the CDR3: TGTGCCAGTAGTTACCGCTCAGGGGGCTATCAGCCCCAGCATTTC. This codes for CASSYRSGGYQPQHF.

With regard to this clonotype: This may stem from a read error, because a much larger clone lies one nucleotide away. It is likely a read error, because the conserved phenylalanine at the end of the CDR3 is missing. This chain joins TRBV7-9 and TRBJ1-5; D gene ambiguous. The CDR3 runs 12 residues. In germline, CDR1 is SEHNR, CDR2 FQNEAQ (reference sequence). The V and J ends lost 1 base and 7 bases respectively, with 5 bases between them. DNA for the CDR3: TGTGCCAGCAGCTTAGGGGGACAGCCCCAGCATTTG. Translating it yields CASSLGGQPQHL.

On this clonotype itself: This CDR3 fails to terminate in the conserved phenylalanine or tryptophan, so it likely reflects a read error. Because the CDR3's place on the DNA is in doubt, the DNA is left out and the CDR3 is given as listed by TCRdb. V and J are TRBV11-2 and TRBJ2-6; the table's D call, TRBD1, has no DNA check behind it. CDR1 and CDR2 (germline): SGHAT, FQNNGV. The CDR3 has 17 amino acids, counting both end residues. The CDR3 sequence is CARSPGQGSSGANVLTL.

With regard to this clonotype: The conserved phenylalanine or tryptophan normally closing the CDR3 is absent here, so this likely arose from a read error. This sequence joins TRBV4-1 and TRBJ1-2; D is undetermined. This CDR3 has 13 amino acids. V was cut by 5 bases and J by 2 bases, with 9 bases left in between. CDR1 and CDR2 (germline): MGHRA, YSYEKL. The CDR3 DNA sequence: TGCGCCAGCAGCGAGATAGCCAACTATGGCTACACCCTC. This codes for CASSEIANYGYTL.

This clonotype showed up just once. The missing conserved phenylalanine or tryptophan at the end of this CDR3 makes a read error likely. The chain links TRBV6-5 to TRBJ2-1, with 8 bases identical to TRBD1. CDR1 is MNHEY, CDR2 SVGAGI, per germline. The CDR3 totals 17 residues. V gave up 6 bases and J gave up 11 bases; unmatched junction bases: 21. CDR3 sequence: CASRSRQGALQLNKQFL. The CDR3 DNA reads as TGTGCCAGCAGGTCTAGGCAGGGGGCCCTACAGTTAAATAAGCAGTTCTTA.

The chain couples TRBV4-1 to TRBJ1-3; D is possibly TRBD1 (5 bases). The CDR3 length is 19 residues. Trimming removed 3 bases at V and 1 base at J, with 22 bases between. Germline values: CDR1 MGHRA, CDR2 YSYEKL. The CDR3 is CASSQAIRGTLPSGNTIYF. In DNA form, the CDR3 reads TGCGCCAGCAGCCAGGCCATAAGGGGAACGCTACCGTCTGGAAACACCATATATTTT.

With regard to this clonotype: Germline and junction disagree at one end, which may indicate a read error. The chain combines TRBV7-8 with TRBJ2-7; the D gene is possibly TRBD2 (5 bases). Germline assignment: CDR1 SGHVS and CDR2 FQNEAQ. The CDR3 sequence is 16 residues long. DNA for the CDR3: TGTGCCAGCGGCTTAGTGCGGGCGGAAAATTCCTATGAGCAGTACTTC. This sequence encodes CASGLVRAENSYEQYF.

The rearrangement joins TRBV29-1 to TRBJ2-1; 11 bases align to TRBD1. The length of the CDR3 is 14 residues. Germline CDR1 SQVTM, CDR2 ANQGSEA. V was pared by 7 bases and J by 8 bases, with 10 bases of the junction left unmatched. CDR3: CSGLPGQGAHEQFF. DNA for the CDR3: TGCAGCGGATTGCCCGGACAGGGGGCGCATGAGCAGTTCTTC.

This clonotype turned up a few times. The chain couples TRBV28 to TRBJ2-5; 8 nucleotides line up with TRBD1. Looked up from germline, CDR1 is MDHEN and CDR2 is SYDVKM. The length of the CDR3 is 15 residues. Trimming cost V 2 bases and J 0 bases; bases outside gene matches: 2. CDR3 sequence: CASSLGDRYQETQYF. CDR3 bases: TGTGCCAGCAGTTTAGGGGACAGGTACCAAGAGACCCAGTACTTC. The full variable domain, rest sourced from reference TRBV28 and TRBJ2-5, is DVKVTQSSRYLVKRTGEKVFLECVQDMDHENMFWYRQDPGLGLRLIYFSYDVKMKEKGDIPEGYSVSREKKERFSLILESASTNQTSMYLCASSLGDRYQETQYFGPGTRLLVL.

The rearrangement uses TRBV6-5 and TRBJ2-1, with D maybe TRBD2 (6 bases). V was pared by 4 bases and J by 14 bases, with 24 bases between. This CDR3 region has 15 residues. CDR1 is MNHEY and CDR2 is SVGAGI in the germline V gene. The CDR3 coding sequence is TGTGCCAGCAGTTGCTCTAGTACTAGCTGGAGTCGGAAGTTCTTC. Translating it yields CASSCSSTSWSRKFF.

The V and J genes are TRBV11-2 and TRBJ2-3, with 10 bases aligning to TRBD2. CDR3 size: 17 residues. Germline assignment: CDR1 SGHAT and CDR2 FQNNGV. V trimming: 7 bases; J trimming: 5 bases; junction bases outside the gene matches: 15. CDR3: CASISESGRGRQDTQYF. For the CDR3, the DNA is TGTGCCAGCATCTCAGAGAGCGGGAGGGGTCGTCAAGATACGCAGTATTTT.

This chain joins TRBV12-3 or TRBV12-4 and TRBJ2-5; no clear D. Trimming pared 7 bases from V and 6 bases from J, leaving 15 bases between. The CDR3 contains 13 residues. CDR3 sequence (DNA): TGTGCCAGCATCCCCGGCCATGTGAAGACCCAGTACTTC. Translating gives CASIPGHVKTQYF.

Points on this clonotype: A read error is likely, as this CDR3 ends without the conserved phenylalanine or tryptophan. V is TRBV12-3 or TRBV12-4 and J is TRBJ2-7; 10 bases align to TRBD2. After removal of 6 bases from V and 5 bases from J, the junction contained 10 bases not matched to a gene. The CDR3 has 15 amino acids. Written as DNA, the CDR3 is TGTGCCAGCAGCCCAGCGGGAGGGTGGAGACACGAGCAGTACTTG. Translated, it gives CASSPAGGWRHEQYL.